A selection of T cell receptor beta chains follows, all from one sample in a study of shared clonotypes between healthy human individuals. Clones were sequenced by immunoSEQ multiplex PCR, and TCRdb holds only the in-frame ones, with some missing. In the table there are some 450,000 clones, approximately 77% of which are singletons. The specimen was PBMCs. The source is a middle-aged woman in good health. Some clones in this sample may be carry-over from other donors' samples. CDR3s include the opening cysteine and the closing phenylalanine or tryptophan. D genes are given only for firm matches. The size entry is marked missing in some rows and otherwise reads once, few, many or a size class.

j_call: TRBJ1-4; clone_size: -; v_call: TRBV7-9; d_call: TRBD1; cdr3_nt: TGTGCCAGCAGCTTAACAGGGGTGCTGTTTTTT; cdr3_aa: CASSLTGVLFF
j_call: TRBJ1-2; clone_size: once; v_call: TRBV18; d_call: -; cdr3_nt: TGTGCCAGCTCACCACGCAATTTACAGGGCCCCTTCCCGAGGGGCTACACCTTC; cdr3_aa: CASSPRNLQGPFPRGYTF
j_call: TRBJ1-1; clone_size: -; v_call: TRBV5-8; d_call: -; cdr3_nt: TGTGCCAGCAGCTTGTACGGGGGCGCGTCGTGGGGCACTGAAGCTTTCTTT; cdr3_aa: CASSLYGGASWGTEAFF
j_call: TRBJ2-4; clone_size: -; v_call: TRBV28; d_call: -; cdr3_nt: TGTGCCAGCAGTCCCGGGGCCAAAAACATTCAGTACTTC; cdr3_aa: CASSPGAKNIQYF
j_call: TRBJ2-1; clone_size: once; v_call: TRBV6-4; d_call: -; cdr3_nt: TGTGCCAGCAGTGAACGGCTAGGCGGCCCCAATGAGCAGTTCTTC; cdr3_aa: CASSERLGGPNEQFF
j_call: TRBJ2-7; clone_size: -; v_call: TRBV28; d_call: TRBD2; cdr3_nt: TGTGCCAGCATTCCTAGCGGGGAAAACTACGAGCAGTACTTC; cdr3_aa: CASIPSGENYEQYF
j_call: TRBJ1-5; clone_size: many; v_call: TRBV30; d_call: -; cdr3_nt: TGTGCCTGGAACGAGGGACACCCTAGCAATCAGCCCCAGCATTTT; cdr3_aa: CAWNEGHPSNQPQHF
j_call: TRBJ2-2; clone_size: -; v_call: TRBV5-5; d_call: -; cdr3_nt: TGTGCCAGCAGGCTGGCCTCTACGGACACCGGGGAGCTGTTTTTT; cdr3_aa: CASRLASTDTGELFF
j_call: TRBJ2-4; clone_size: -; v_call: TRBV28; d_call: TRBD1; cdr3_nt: TGTGCCAGCAGGGCCGACAGGGGGCAAAACATTCAGTACTTC; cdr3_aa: CASRADRGQNIQYF
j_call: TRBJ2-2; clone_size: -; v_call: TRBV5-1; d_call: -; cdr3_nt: TGCGCCAGCGGTTCGGACAGCGGGGTATACGCGAACACCGGGGAGCTGTTTTTT; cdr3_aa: CASGSDSGVYANTGELFF
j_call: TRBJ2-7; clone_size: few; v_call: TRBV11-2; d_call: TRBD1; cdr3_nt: TGTGCCAGCAGCTTAGTGAGGGACAGTCTCTACGAGCAGTACTTC; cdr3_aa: CASSLVRDSLYEQYF
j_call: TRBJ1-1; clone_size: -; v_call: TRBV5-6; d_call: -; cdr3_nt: TGTGCCAGCAGCTTTATGGGACCTACTATGAACACTGAAGCTTTCTTT; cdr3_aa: CASSFMGPTMNTEAFF
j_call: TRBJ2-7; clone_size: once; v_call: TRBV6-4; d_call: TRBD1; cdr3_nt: TGTGCCAGCAATCGACAGGGGAGCTCCTACGAGCAGTACTTC; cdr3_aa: CASNRQGSSYEQYF
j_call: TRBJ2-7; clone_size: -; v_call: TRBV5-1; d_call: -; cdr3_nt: TGCGCCACCGCGAAGGGACCCCTTGAGGGGGGGCAGTACTTC; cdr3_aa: CATAKGPLEGGQYF
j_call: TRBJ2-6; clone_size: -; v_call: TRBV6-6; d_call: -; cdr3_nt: TGTGCCAGCAGTTCCACAAGACCGGGGGCCAACGTCCTGACTTTC; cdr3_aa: CASSSTRPGANVLTF
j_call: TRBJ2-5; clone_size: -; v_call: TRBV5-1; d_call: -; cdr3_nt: TGCGCCAGCAGCACCACAGGGGAGGTTTTTTATGAGACCCAGTACTTC; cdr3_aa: CASSTTGEVFYETQYF
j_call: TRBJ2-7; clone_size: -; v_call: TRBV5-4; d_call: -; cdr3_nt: TGTGCCAGCAGCCCGGCGGGGGCGGACGAGCAGTACTTC; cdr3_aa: CASSPAGADEQYF
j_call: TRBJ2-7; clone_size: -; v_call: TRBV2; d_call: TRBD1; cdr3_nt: TGTGCCAGCAGCGGACAGGGCGCGAGGGGCGAGCAGTACTTC; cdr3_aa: CASSGQGARGEQYF
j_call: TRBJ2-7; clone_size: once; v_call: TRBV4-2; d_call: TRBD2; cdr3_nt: TGTGCCAGCAGCCAAGTGGTTGCGGGAGCCTACGAGCAGTACTTC; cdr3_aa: CASSQVVAGAYEQYF
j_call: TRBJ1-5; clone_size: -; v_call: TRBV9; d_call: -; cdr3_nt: TGTGCCAGCAGCGTGGGGCAAAGCAATCAGCCCCAGCATTTT; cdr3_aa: CASSVGQSNQPQHF
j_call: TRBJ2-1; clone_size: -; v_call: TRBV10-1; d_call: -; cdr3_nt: TGCGCCAGCAATGGACAGCCCTGGGATGAGCAGTTCTTC; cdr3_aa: CASNGQPWDEQFF
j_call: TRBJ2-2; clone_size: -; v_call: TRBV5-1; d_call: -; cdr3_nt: TGCGCCAGCAGCTTGACTAGCTCCGACACCGGGGAGCTGTTTTTT; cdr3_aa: CASSLTSSDTGELFF
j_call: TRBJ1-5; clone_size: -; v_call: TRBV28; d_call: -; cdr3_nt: TGTGCCAGCAGCCCGGCGAGTCAGCCCCAGCATTTT; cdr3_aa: CASSPASQPQHF
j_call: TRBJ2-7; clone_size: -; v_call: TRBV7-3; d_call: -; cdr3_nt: TGTGCCAGCAGCTTAAACGTGGGACTGATCTACGAGCAGTACTTC; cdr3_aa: CASSLNVGLIYEQYF
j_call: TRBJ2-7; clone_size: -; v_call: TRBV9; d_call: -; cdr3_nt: TGTGCCAGCAGCGTAGGACAGTCCTCCTACGAGCAGTACTTC; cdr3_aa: CASSVGQSSYEQYF
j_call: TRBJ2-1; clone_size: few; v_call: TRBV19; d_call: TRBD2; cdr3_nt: TGTGCCAGTAGTACCTCCGGACTAGCGTACAATGAGCAGTTCTTC; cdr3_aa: CASSTSGLAYNEQFF
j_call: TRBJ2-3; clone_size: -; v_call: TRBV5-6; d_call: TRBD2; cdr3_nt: TGTGCCAGCAGCTTACTAGGAGCGGGAGGAAGCACAGATACGCAGTATTTT; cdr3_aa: CASSLLGAGGSTDTQYF
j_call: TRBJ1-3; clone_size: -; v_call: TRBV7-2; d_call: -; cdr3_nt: TGTGCCAGCAGCTCCCAAACAGCTGGAAACACCATATATTTT; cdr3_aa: CASSSQTAGNTIYF
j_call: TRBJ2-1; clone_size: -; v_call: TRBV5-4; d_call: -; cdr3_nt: TGTGCCAGCAGCGTAGACAGCGATCACTCCTACAATGAGCAGTTCTTC; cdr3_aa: CASSVDSDHSYNEQFF
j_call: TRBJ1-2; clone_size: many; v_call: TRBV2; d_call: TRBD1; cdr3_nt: TGTGCCAGCATCAGCACAGGGGAGGGGGGCTACACCTTC; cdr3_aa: CASISTGEGGYTF
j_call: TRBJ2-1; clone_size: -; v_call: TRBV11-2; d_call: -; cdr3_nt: TGTGCCAGCAGGCTCTGGCGAGCCTCCTACAATGAGCAGTTCTTC; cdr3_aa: CASRLWRASYNEQFF
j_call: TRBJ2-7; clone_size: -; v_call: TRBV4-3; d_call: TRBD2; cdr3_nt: TGCGCCAGCAGCCAAGGGGGAGGGGTGCAGCAGTACTTC; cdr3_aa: CASSQGGGVQQYF
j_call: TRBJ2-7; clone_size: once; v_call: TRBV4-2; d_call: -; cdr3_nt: TGTGCCAGCAGCCCCCGGGACCGACTCTACGAGCAGTACTTC; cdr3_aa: CASSPRDRLYEQYF
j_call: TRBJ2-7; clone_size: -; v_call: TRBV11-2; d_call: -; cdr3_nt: TGTGCCAGCAGCTTAGTAACAGCGGTTCAATGGTCCTACGAGCAGTACTTC; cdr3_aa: CASSLVTAVQWSYEQYF
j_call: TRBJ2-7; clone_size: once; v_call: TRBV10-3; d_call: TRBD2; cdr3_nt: TGTGCCATCAGCCTACGGACTAGCGGGTTCGGCAGCTCCTACGAGCAGTACTTC; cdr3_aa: CAISLRTSGFGSSYEQYF
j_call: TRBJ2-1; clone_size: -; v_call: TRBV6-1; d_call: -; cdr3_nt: TGTGCCAGCACCCTTGGCGGGGCAGCCCTTGAGCAGTTCTTC; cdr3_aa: CASTLGGAALEQFF
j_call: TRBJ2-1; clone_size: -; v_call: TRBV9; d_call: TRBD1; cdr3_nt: TGTGCCAGCAGCGCACAGGGGGCTGGCAATGAGCAGTTCTTC; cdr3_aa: CASSAQGAGNEQFF
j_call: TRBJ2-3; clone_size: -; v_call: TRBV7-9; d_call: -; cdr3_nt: TGTGCCAGCAGCTTAGGGGACACCACAGATACGCAGTATTTT; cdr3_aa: CASSLGDTTDTQYF
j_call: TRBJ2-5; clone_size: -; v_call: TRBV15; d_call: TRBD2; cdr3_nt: TGTGCCACCAGCAGAGATACTAGCGGGCTACAAGAGACCCAGTACTTC; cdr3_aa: CATSRDTSGLQETQYF
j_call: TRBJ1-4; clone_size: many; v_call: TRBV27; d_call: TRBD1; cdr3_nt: TGTGCCAGCAGCCGACAGGGGGCACAGGAAAAACTGTTTTTT; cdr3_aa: CASSRQGAQEKLFF
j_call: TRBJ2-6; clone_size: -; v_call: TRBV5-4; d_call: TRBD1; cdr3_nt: TGTGCCAGCAGCGGGACAGGGTTCTCTGGGGCCAACGTCCTGACTTTC; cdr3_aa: CASSGTGFSGANVLTF
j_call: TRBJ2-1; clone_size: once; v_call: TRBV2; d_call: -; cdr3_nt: TGTGCCAGCAGTACCGACGGAATTGACTGGAACTCCTACAATGAGCAGTTCTTC; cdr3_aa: CASSTDGIDWNSYNEQFF
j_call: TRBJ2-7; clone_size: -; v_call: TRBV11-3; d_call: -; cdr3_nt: TGTGCCAGCAGCTTAGACCGTCTAGCCTTGTCCTACGAGCAGTACTTC; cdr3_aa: CASSLDRLALSYEQYF
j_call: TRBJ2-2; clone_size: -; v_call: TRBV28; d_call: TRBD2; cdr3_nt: TGTGCCAGCAGTTTACCCGGACTAGCCTACACCGGGGAGCTGTTTTTT; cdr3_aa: CASSLPGLAYTGELFF
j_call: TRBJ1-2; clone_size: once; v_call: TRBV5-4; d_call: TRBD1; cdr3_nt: TGTGCCAGCAGCTCGGATGACAGGGAGTCAGTTGGCTACACCTTC; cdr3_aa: CASSSDDRESVGYTF
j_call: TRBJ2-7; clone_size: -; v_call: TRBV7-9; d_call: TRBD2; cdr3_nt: TGTGCCAGCAGTCGACTAGCTAATTACGAGCAGTACTTC; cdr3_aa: CASSRLANYEQYF
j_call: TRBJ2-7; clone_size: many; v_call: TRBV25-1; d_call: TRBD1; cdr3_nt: TGTGCCAGCAGTGACCTGCCCCCGGGACAGGGTTTGCCCTACGAGCAGTACTTC; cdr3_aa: CASSDLPPGQGLPYEQYF
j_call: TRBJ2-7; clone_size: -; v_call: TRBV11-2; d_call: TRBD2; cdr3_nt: TGTGCCAGCAGCTTGTGGCTCGTGGGGACTACCTACGAGCAGTACTTC; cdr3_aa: CASSLWLVGTTYEQYF
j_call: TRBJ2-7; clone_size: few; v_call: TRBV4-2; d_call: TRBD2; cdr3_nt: TGTGCCAGCAGGCGCGGACTAGCCACATCCTCCTACGAGCAGTACTTC; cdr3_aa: CASRRGLATSSYEQYF
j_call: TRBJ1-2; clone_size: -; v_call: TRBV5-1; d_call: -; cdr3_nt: TGCGCCAGCAGCTTGTCGGTATTCTATGGCTACACCTTC; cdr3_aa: CASSLSVFYGYTF
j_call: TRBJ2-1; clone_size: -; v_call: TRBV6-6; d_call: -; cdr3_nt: TGTGCCAGCAGCCTCGGGTACTACAATGAGCAGTTCTTC; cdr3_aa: CASSLGYYNEQFF